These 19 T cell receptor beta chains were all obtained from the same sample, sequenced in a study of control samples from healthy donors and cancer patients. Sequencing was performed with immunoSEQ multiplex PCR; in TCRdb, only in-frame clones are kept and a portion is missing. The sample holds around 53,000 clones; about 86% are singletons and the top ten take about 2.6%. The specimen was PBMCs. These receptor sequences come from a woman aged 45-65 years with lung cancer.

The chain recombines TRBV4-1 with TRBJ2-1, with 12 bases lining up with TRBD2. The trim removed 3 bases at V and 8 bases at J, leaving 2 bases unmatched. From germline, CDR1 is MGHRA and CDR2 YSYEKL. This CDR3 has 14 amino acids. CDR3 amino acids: CASSQTSGGYEQFF. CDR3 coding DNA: TGCGCCAGCAGCCAGACTAGCGGGGGCTATGAGCAGTTCTTC.

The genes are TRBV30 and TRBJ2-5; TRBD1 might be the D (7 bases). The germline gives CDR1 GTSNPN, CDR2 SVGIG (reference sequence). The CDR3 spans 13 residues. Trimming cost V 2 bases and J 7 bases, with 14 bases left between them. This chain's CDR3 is CAWSQGGVGTQYF. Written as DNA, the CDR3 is TGTGCCTGGAGTCAGGGGGGCGTGGGGACCCAGTACTTC.

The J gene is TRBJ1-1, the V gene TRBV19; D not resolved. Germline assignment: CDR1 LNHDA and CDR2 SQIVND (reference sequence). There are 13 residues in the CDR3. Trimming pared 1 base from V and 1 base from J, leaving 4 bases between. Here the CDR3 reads CASSIAENTEAFF. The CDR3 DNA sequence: TGTGCCAGTAGTATAGCAGAGAACACTGAAGCTTTCTTT.

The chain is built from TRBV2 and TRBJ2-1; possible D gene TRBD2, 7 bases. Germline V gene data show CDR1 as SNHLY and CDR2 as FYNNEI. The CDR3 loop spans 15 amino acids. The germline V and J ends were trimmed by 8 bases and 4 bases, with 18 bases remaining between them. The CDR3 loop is CASREGGASYNEQFF. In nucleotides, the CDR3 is TGTGCCAGCCGGGAAGGGGGGGCCTCTTACAATGAGCAGTTCTTC.

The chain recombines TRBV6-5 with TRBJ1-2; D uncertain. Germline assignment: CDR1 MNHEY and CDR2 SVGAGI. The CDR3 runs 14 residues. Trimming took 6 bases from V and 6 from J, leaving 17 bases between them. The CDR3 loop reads CASSPTSWADGYTF. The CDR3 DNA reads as TGTGCCAGCAGCCCAACCTCGTGGGCCGATGGCTACACCTTC.

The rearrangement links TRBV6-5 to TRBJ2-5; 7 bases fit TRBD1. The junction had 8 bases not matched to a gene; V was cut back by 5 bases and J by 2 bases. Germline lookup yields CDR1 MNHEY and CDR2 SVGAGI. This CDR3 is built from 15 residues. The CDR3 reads CASSRGTGQQETQYF. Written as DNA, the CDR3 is TGTGCCAGCAGTAGGGGAACGGGACAGCAAGAGACCCAGTACTTC.

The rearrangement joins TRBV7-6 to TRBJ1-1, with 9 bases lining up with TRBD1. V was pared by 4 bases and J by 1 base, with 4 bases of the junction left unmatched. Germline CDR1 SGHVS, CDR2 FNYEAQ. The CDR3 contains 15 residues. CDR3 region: CASSSGQGANTEAFF. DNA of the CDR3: TGTGCCAGCAGCTCGGGACAGGGAGCGAACACTGAAGCTTTCTTT. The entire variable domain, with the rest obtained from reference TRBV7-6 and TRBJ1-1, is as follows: GAGVSQSPRYKVTKRGQDVALRCDPISGHVSLYWYRQALGQGPEFLTYFNYEAQQDKSGLPNDRFSAERPEGSISTLTIQRTEQRDSAMYRCASSSGQGANTEAFFGQGTRLTVV.

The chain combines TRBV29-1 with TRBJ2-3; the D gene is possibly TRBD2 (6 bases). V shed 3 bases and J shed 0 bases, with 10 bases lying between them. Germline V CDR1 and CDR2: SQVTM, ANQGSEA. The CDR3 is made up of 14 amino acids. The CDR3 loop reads CSVEGGTSTDTQYF. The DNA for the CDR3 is TGCAGCGTTGAGGGGGGAACTAGCACAGATACGCAGTATTTT.

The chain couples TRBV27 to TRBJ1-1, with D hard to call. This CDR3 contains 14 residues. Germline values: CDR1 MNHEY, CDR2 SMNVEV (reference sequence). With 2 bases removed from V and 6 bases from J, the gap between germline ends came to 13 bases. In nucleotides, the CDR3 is TGTGCCAGCAGTTTAAAACTCCGACAAGCTGAAGCTTTCTTT. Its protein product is CASSLKLRQAEAFF.

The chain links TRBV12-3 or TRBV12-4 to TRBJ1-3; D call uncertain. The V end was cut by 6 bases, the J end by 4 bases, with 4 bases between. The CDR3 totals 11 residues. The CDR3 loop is CASRVGNTIYF. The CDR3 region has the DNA TGTGCCAGCAGGGTAGGAAACACCATATATTTT.

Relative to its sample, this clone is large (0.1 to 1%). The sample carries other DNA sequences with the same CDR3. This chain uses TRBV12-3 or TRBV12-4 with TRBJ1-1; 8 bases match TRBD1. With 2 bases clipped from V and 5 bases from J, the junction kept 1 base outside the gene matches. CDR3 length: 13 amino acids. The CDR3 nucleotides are TGTGCCAGCAGTTTATACAGGGGGACTGAAGCTTTCTTT. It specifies CASSLYRGTEAFF.

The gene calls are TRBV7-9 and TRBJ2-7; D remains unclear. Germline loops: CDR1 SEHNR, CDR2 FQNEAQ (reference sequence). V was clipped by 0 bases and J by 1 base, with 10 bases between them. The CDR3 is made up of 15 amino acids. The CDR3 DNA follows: TGTGCCAGCAGCTTAGCTAAGAACATTTCCTACGAGCAGTACTTC. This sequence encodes CASSLAKNISYEQYF.

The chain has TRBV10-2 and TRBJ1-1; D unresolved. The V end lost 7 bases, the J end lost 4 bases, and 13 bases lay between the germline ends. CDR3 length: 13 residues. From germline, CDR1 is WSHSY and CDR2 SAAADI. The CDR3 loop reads CASMGIIGTEAFF. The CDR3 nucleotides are TGCGCCAGCATGGGCATTATAGGCACTGAAGCTTTCTTT.

The CDR3 loop reads CATSGLTYEQYF. DNA for the CDR3: TGTGCCACCAGCGGGCTCACCTACGAGCAGTACTTC. The rearrangement links TRBV15 to TRBJ2-7; D is undetermined. CDR1 LNHNV and CDR2 YYDKDF come from the germline V gene (reference sequence). V lost 5 bases and J 2 bases, leaving 7 bases between the germline ends. The CDR3 extends over 12 amino acids.

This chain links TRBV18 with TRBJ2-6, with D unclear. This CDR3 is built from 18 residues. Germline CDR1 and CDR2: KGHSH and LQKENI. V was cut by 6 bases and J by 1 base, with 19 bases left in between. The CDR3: CASSPMVLGFSGANVLTF. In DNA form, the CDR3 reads TGTGCCAGCTCTCCTATGGTACTTGGATTTTCTGGGGCCAACGTCCTGACTTTC.

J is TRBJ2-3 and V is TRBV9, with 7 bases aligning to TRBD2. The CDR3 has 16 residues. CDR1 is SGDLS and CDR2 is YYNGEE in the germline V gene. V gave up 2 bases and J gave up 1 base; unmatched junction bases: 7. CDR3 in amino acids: CASSVWLGGGTDTQYF. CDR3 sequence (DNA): TGTGCCAGCAGCGTTTGGTTGGGGGGGGGCACAGATACGCAGTATTTT.

This CDR3 reads CASSERAANSNQPQHF. In nucleotides, the CDR3 is TGTGCCAGCAGTGAAAGGGCAGCAAATAGCAATCAGCCCCAGCATTTT. V gene TRBV2 combines with J gene TRBJ1-5; D uncertain. Trimming left V 2 bases short and J 0 bases short, with 11 bases between. The CDR3 runs to 16 residues. Germline assignment: CDR1 SNHLY and CDR2 FYNNEI.

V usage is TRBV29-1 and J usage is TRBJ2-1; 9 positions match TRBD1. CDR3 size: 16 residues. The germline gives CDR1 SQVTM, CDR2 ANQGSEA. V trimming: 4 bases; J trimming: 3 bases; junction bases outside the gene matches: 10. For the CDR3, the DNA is TGCAGCGTTGCGAAGGACAGGGGCCATAACTACAATGAGCAGTTCTTC. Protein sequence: CSVAKDRGHNYNEQFF.

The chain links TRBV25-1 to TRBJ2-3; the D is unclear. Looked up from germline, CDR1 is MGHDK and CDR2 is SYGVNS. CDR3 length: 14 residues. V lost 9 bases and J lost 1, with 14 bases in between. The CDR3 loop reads CARIHGFGTDTQYF. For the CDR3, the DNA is TGTGCCAGAATTCATGGGTTTGGCACAGATACGCAGTATTTT. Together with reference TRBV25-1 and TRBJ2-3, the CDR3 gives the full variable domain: EADIYQTPRYLVIGTGKKITLECSQTMGHDKMYWYQQDPGMELHLIHYSYGVNSTEKGDLSSESTVSRIRTEHFPLTLESARPSHTSQYLCARIHGFGTDTQYFGPGTRLTVL.